This is a list of T cell receptor beta chains from one sample in a study of blood T cells in healthy people across ages. Each CDR3 protein gets one entry after TCRdb re-called the 5' RACE reads with MiXCR. The data show nearly 800,000 distinct CDR3 sequences, approximately 25% seen once. Separately, the same data were catalogued under a study of T cells of mothers and their children.

Input material: blood. The receptors stem from a boy younger than 18 in good health. CDR3s include the opening cysteine and the closing phenylalanine or tryptophan. The D gene is left open where the match is weak. For some rows the clone size is stated as once, few or many, or as a class when expanded; others skip it.

abundance	v_gene	d_gene	j_gene	CDR3aa	CDR3nt
few	TRBV28	-	TRBJ1-2	CASSLNPPLQGIYGYTF	TGTGCCAGCAGTTTAAACCCCCCCTTACAGGGAATCTATGGCTACACCTTC
-	TRBV5-1	-	TRBJ2-2	CASSSKRGSAGELFF	TGCGCCAGCAGCTCGAAGAGGGGGAGCGCCGGGGAGCTGTTTTTT
-	TRBV4-3	-	TRBJ2-1	CASSQDEKGSDEQFF	TGCGCCAGCAGCCAAGATGAGAAAGGGTCGGATGAGCAGTTCTTC
-	TRBV29-1	TRBD2	TRBJ2-3	CSVEGVAGGAPSTDTQYF	TGCAGCGTTGAGGGGGTAGCGGGAGGTGCCCCTAGCACAGATACGCAGTATTTT
-	TRBV6-6	TRBD2	TRBJ2-4	CASKGRAQAKNIQYF	TGTGCCAGCAAGGGGAGGGCTCAAGCCAAAAACATTCAGTACTTC
-	TRBV7-8	TRBD1	TRBJ2-1	CASSSTGQGYEQFF	TGTGCCAGCAGCTCCACGGGACAGGGCTATGAGCAGTTCTTC
few	TRBV12-3/TRBV12-4	-	TRBJ1-1	CASSLIRGTEAFF	TGTGCCAGCAGTTTAATCAGGGGTACTGAAGCTTTCTTT
-	TRBV28	-	TRBJ2-1	CASSGRSADNEQFF	TGTGCCAGCAGTGGCCGTAGTGCGGACAATGAGCAGTTCTTC
many	TRBV7-2	-	TRBJ2-5	CASSLAGRGETQYF	TGTGCCAGCAGCTTAGCGGGAAGGGGGGAGACCCAGTACTTC
-	TRBV12-3/TRBV12-4	TRBD2	TRBJ2-7	CASSYSGPVYEQYF	TGTGCCAGCAGTTATAGCGGGCCAGTCTACGAGCAGTACTTC
-	TRBV28	-	TRBJ1-6	CASSPPDSEFSPLHF	TGTGCCAGCAGTCCTCCGGACAGCGAGTTTTCCCCCCTCCACTTT
once	TRBV6-2/TRBV6-3	-	TRBJ1-1	CASSVTETNTEAFF	TGTGCCAGCAGTGTGACCGAAACGAACACTGAAGCTTTCTTT
-	TRBV5-1	-	TRBJ1-4	CASSRNRAVEKLFF	TGCGCCAGCAGCCGGAACAGGGCAGTCGAAAAACTGTTTTTT
few	TRBV14	-	TRBJ1-2	CASSQAPGSGDGYTF	TGTGCCAGCAGCCAAGCACCGGGGTCGGGGGATGGCTACACCTTC
-	TRBV7-9	-	TRBJ2-3	CASGPGGIGDTQYF	TGTGCCAGCGGTCCCGGGGGCATCGGCGATACGCAGTATTTT
once	TRBV4-2	TRBD1	TRBJ1-1	CASSQGRKTGTGGGSDTEAFF	TGTGCCAGCAGCCAAGGTCGAAAGACCGGGACAGGGGGAGGGTCGGACACTGAAGCTTTCTTT
few	TRBV10-2	TRBD1	TRBJ2-3	CASSELTGVLGTDTQYF	TGCGCCAGCAGTGAGTTAACAGGGGTACTGGGCACAGATACGCAGTATTTT
-	TRBV2	TRBD2	TRBJ2-3	CASSVPGLARGTDTQYF	TGTGCCAGCAGTGTTCCAGGACTAGCGAGAGGCACAGATACGCAGTATTTT
-	TRBV2	-	TRBJ2-7	CASMRAGRSYEQYF	TGTGCCAGCATGAGGGCGGGACGCTCCTACGAGCAGTACTTC
-	TRBV7-2	TRBD2	TRBJ2-5	CASSLPGLAETQYF	TGTGCCAGCAGCTTGCCGGGACTAGCAGAGACCCAGTACTTC
few	TRBV20-1	-	TRBJ1-3	CSATDGNTIYF	TGCAGTGCTACGGATGGAAACACCATATATTTT
-	TRBV9	-	TRBJ2-1	CASSVAAGSYNEQFF	TGTGCCAGCAGCGTAGCGGCGGGGTCCTACAATGAGCAGTTCTTC
many	TRBV2	-	TRBJ2-6	CASSESQGGGANVLTF	TGTGCCAGCAGTGAGTCGCAGGGCGGTGGGGCCAACGTCCTGACTTTC
-	TRBV5-1	TRBD2	TRBJ2-5	CASSKSGLAGGQETQYF	TGCGCCAGCAGCAAATCTGGACTAGCGGGGGGACAAGAGACCCAGTACTTC
-	TRBV6-6	-	TRBJ1-2	CASSYLGLSGYTF	TGTGCCAGCAGTTACTTGGGATTGAGTGGCTACACCTTC
-	TRBV6-5	TRBD1	TRBJ2-5	CASTAVGTGVETQYF	TGTGCCAGCACCGCCGTCGGGACAGGGGTTGAGACCCAGTACTTC
-	TRBV28	TRBD1	TRBJ2-1	CASSLWTGGSEQFF	TGTGCCAGCAGTTTGTGGACAGGGGGCAGTGAGCAGTTCTTC
few	TRBV5-1	TRBD2	TRBJ2-3	CASSLVIAGGTDTQYF	TGCGCCAGCAGCTTGGTCATAGCGGGAGGCACAGATACGCAGTATTTT
once	TRBV15	-	TRBJ2-3	CATSRGLAGRTDTQYF	TGTGCCACCAGCAGAGGATTGGCAGGGCGGACAGATACGCAGTATTTT
-	TRBV7-2	-	TRBJ2-7	CASSLGTGLGYEQYF	TGTGCCAGCAGCTTAGGAACAGGCTTGGGCTACGAGCAGTACTTC
-	TRBV28	TRBD1	TRBJ2-7	CASSHRDSTYEQYF	TGTGCCAGCAGCCACCGGGACAGTACCTACGAGCAGTACTTC
few	TRBV20-1	TRBD1	TRBJ2-1	CSASASGQGRYNEQFF	TGCAGTGCCAGCGCCTCGGGACAGGGAAGGTACAATGAGCAGTTCTTC
-	TRBV7-3	-	TRBJ2-2	CASSSSVGGTGELFF	TGTGCCAGCAGCTCCTCTGTAGGGGGGACCGGGGAGCTGTTTTTT
once	TRBV4-3	-	TRBJ2-1	CASSQDPTSRFNEQSF	TGCGCCAGCAGCCAAGACCCCACTAGCAGATTCAATGAGCAGTCCTTC
-	TRBV5-1	-	TRBJ2-7	CASSPTAGTPSYEQYF	TGCGCCAGCAGCCCCACCGCCGGGACACCCTCCTACGAGCAGTACTTC
-	TRBV5-1	-	TRBJ2-2	CASSWLRSDTGELFF	TGCGCCAGCAGCTGGCTCAGGTCGGACACCGGGGAGCTGTTTTTT
-	TRBV3-1	TRBD1	TRBJ2-3	CASSEGAYTQYF	TGTGCCAGCAGCGAGGGGGCGTATACGCAGTATTTT
few	TRBV10-3	TRBD1	TRBJ1-1	CAISLSGTGVNTEAFF	TGTGCCATCAGCCTCTCCGGGACAGGGGTGAACACTGAAGCTTTCTTT
-	TRBV19	-	TRBJ1-2	CASSPDPGGGYGYTF	TGTGCCAGTAGTCCCGACCCGGGAGGCGGCTATGGCTACACCTTC
few	TRBV3-1	TRBD1	TRBJ1-2	CASSQTGQGYTF	TGTGCCAGCAGCCAGACAGGGCAAGGCTACACCTTC
-	TRBV6-2/TRBV6-3	-	TRBJ1-4	CASMSRLSPTNEKLFF	TGTGCCAGCATGAGCCGTTTAAGTCCAACTAATGAAAAACTGTTTTTT
-	TRBV7-9	-	TRBJ1-4	CASSLASEGANEKLFF	TGTGCCAGCAGCCTTGCTTCTGAGGGGGCTAATGAAAAACTGTTTTTT
few	TRBV15	TRBD2	TRBJ2-3	CATSRVNLAGERSSTDTQYF	TGTGCCACCAGCAGAGTAAACCTAGCGGGAGAGAGGTCTAGCACAGATACGCAGTATTTT
few	TRBV9	TRBD1	TRBJ1-2	CASSAGQGALGGYTF	TGTGCCAGCAGCGCAGGACAGGGGGCGCTGGGGGGCTACACCTTC
-	TRBV7-2	-	TRBJ2-3	CASSSMAGGTDTQYF	TGTGCCAGCAGCTCCATGGCCGGGGGAACAGATACGCAGTATTTT
-	TRBV21-1	-	TRBJ1-5	CASSKGPVYSNQPQHF	TGTGCCAGCAGCAAAGGGCCAGTCTATAGCAATCAGCCCCAGCATTTT
few	TRBV4-3	-	TRBJ2-4	CASSQDLQNIQYF	TGCGCCAGCAGCCAAGATTTGCAAAACATTCAGTACTTC
few	TRBV29-1	TRBD1	TRBJ2-1	CSVALQGASYNEQFF	TGCAGCGTAGCCCTCCAGGGGGCTTCCTACAATGAGCAGTTCTTC
-	TRBV5-1	-	TRBJ2-3	CASTRFGGPDTQYF	TGCGCCAGCACGCGGTTCGGAGGGCCAGATACGCAGTATTTT
-	TRBV29-1	-	TRBJ2-5	CSGRAQYF	TGCAGCGGCCGGGCCCAGTACTTC
few	TRBV2	-	TRBJ2-3	CASSGVNRVNTDTQYF	TGTGCCAGCAGTGGGGTAAACAGGGTCAACACAGATACGCAGTATTTT
-	TRBV6-5	-	TRBJ2-5	CASSYSGGLGQETQYF	TGTGCCAGCAGTTACTCAGGGGGGCTGGGACAAGAGACCCAGTACTTC
-	TRBV15	TRBD2	TRBJ2-7	CATSLAGYEQYF	TGTGCCACCAGCCTAGCGGGGTACGAGCAGTACTTC
few	TRBV29-1	-	TRBJ2-3	CSAQDSDTDTQYF	TGCAGCGCCCAGGACAGCGACACAGATACGCAGTATTTT
-	TRBV9	-	TRBJ1-4	CASSVPGLNEKLFF	TGTGCCAGCAGCGTACCGGGGCTGAATGAAAAACTGTTTTTT
-	TRBV2	-	TRBJ2-3	CASSSRVGTDTQYF	TGTGCCAGCAGTTCCAGGGTAGGCACAGATACGCAGTATTTT
-	TRBV25-1	-	TRBJ2-4	CASERKNIQYF	TGTGCCAGCGAGCGGAAAAACATTCAGTACTTC